These T cell receptor beta chains were read from a single sample in a study of neurological immune-mediated disorders. A single record per CDR3 protein comes from TCRdb applying MiXCR to the 5' RACE reads. The table includes tens of thousands of distinct CDR3 sequences, roughly 3.5% detected once. The sequenced material came from PBMCs. Receptors originate from a woman younger than 45 with multiple sclerosis. The CDR3 runs from the conserved cysteine through the conserved F or W. The order of the fields is J gene, clone size, V gene, D gene, CDR3 DNA, CDR3 protein. A D gene is named only where the DNA matches it firmly. Where a row states a size, it is once, few, many or the class of an expanded clone; other rows omit it.

j_call: TRBJ1-5; clone_size: -; v_call: TRBV7-8; d_call: TRBD1; cdr3_nt: TGTGCCAGCAGATACGACAGGGTAAAGCAGCCCCAGAATTTT; cdr3_aa: CASRYDRVKQPQNF
j_call: TRBJ2-4; clone_size: many; v_call: TRBV3-1; d_call: -; cdr3_nt: TGTGCCAGCAGCCAATCCACGGCGAACATTCAGTACTTC; cdr3_aa: CASSQSTANIQYF
j_call: TRBJ2-7; clone_size: -; v_call: TRBV7-8; d_call: -; cdr3_nt: TGTGCCAGCAGCTTAGTTACCTTTTCCTACGAGCAGTACTTC; cdr3_aa: CASSLVTFSYEQYF
j_call: TRBJ2-1; clone_size: -; v_call: TRBV6-2/TRBV6-3; d_call: TRBD1; cdr3_nt: TGTGCCAGCAGCCAGACGACAGGGGCGAGATACAATGAGCAGTTCTTC; cdr3_aa: CASSQTTGARYNEQFF
j_call: TRBJ2-4; clone_size: many; v_call: TRBV15; d_call: -; cdr3_nt: TGTGCCACCAGCAGAGATTTGGGGAGCGGAGCCAAAAACATTCAGTACTTC; cdr3_aa: CATSRDLGSGAKNIQYF
j_call: TRBJ1-2; clone_size: many; v_call: TRBV5-1; d_call: -; cdr3_nt: TGCGCCAGCAGCCCGTTGTCCGGGAACTATGGCTACACCTTC; cdr3_aa: CASSPLSGNYGYTF
j_call: TRBJ2-3; clone_size: many; v_call: TRBV7-9; d_call: TRBD2; cdr3_nt: TGTGCCAGCAGCTTGGGACTACCTTCCACAGATACGCAGTATTTT; cdr3_aa: CASSLGLPSTDTQYF
j_call: TRBJ2-2; clone_size: many; v_call: TRBV27; d_call: -; cdr3_nt: TGTGCCAGCAGTTTATCGGTTGCCCGTGACGGGGAGCTGTTTTTT; cdr3_aa: CASSLSVARDGELFF
j_call: TRBJ2-5; clone_size: many; v_call: TRBV6-6; d_call: -; cdr3_nt: TGTGCCAGCAGTTCCTTAGGACAACAAGAGACCCAGTACTTC; cdr3_aa: CASSSLGQQETQYF
j_call: TRBJ2-3; clone_size: many; v_call: TRBV12-3/TRBV12-4; d_call: -; cdr3_nt: TGTGCCAGCAGTTCGGACTTAAGCACAGATACGCAGTATTTT; cdr3_aa: CASSSDLSTDTQYF
j_call: TRBJ1-2; clone_size: few; v_call: TRBV12-3/TRBV12-4; d_call: -; cdr3_nt: TGTGCCAGCAGCCGGAGGCCGGGAAAGACTAACTATGGCTACACCTTC; cdr3_aa: CASSRRPGKTNYGYTF
j_call: TRBJ1-1; clone_size: many; v_call: TRBV5-1; d_call: -; cdr3_nt: TGCGCCAGCAGCTTGGAGGGACGGACAAACACTGAAGCTTTCTTT; cdr3_aa: CASSLEGRTNTEAFF
j_call: TRBJ1-5; clone_size: few; v_call: TRBV5-1; d_call: -; cdr3_nt: TGCGCCAGCAGCTTAGATCCTACCAATCAGCCCCAGAATTTT; cdr3_aa: CASSLDPTNQPQNF
j_call: TRBJ1-3; clone_size: many; v_call: TRBV18; d_call: -; cdr3_nt: TGTGCCAGCTCACCCCGAGACAGGATACAATATCGGAACACCATATATTTT; cdr3_aa: CASSPRDRIQYRNTIYF
j_call: TRBJ2-4; clone_size: many; v_call: TRBV29-1; d_call: -; cdr3_nt: TGCAGCGCGCAACAGGTAGCCAAAAACATTCAGTACTTC; cdr3_aa: CSAQQVAKNIQYF
j_call: TRBJ2-7; clone_size: many; v_call: TRBV5-1; d_call: TRBD1; cdr3_nt: TGCGCCAGCAGCTTCCGACAGGGCGAGCAGTACTTC; cdr3_aa: CASSFRQGEQYF
j_call: TRBJ2-3; clone_size: many; v_call: TRBV20-1; d_call: TRBD2; cdr3_nt: TGCAGTGCTAGAACCGGGACTATCTTCACAGATACGCAGTATTTT; cdr3_aa: CSARTGTIFTDTQYF
j_call: TRBJ1-2; clone_size: many; v_call: TRBV5-1; d_call: -; cdr3_nt: TGCGCCAGCAGCTTGGAAGGTGACTATGGCTACACCTTC; cdr3_aa: CASSLEGDYGYTF
j_call: TRBJ2-5; clone_size: many; v_call: TRBV18; d_call: TRBD1; cdr3_nt: TGTGCCAGCTCACAACGGGACAGCCAAGAGACCCAGTACTTC; cdr3_aa: CASSQRDSQETQYF
j_call: TRBJ2-7; clone_size: many; v_call: TRBV29-1; d_call: TRBD2; cdr3_nt: TGCAGCGTTGAAGGACTAGCGGGAGGGCCTCGGTACGAGCAGTACTTC; cdr3_aa: CSVEGLAGGPRYEQYF
j_call: TRBJ2-3; clone_size: few; v_call: TRBV4-1; d_call: -; cdr3_nt: TGCGCCAGCAGCCAACCGATTCGCACAGATACGCAGTATTTT; cdr3_aa: CASSQPIRTDTQYF
j_call: TRBJ1-1; clone_size: many; v_call: TRBV6-1; d_call: -; cdr3_nt: TGTGCCAGCAACTCCCTGAGGAACACTGAAGCTTTCTTT; cdr3_aa: CASNSLRNTEAFF
j_call: TRBJ1-5; clone_size: many; v_call: TRBV4-1; d_call: TRBD1; cdr3_nt: TGCGCCAGCAGCCCCATTGGGGGACAGTTCAATCAGCCCCAGCATTTT; cdr3_aa: CASSPIGGQFNQPQHF
j_call: TRBJ1-5; clone_size: many; v_call: TRBV20-1; d_call: -; cdr3_nt: TGCAGTGCCCACCGGGACAAAAATCAGCCCCAGCATTTT; cdr3_aa: CSAHRDKNQPQHF
j_call: TRBJ2-1; clone_size: many; v_call: TRBV5-1; d_call: TRBD2; cdr3_nt: TGCGCCAGCAGCTTGGGGGGGACTAGCGCAAGAGAGCAGTTCTTC; cdr3_aa: CASSLGGTSAREQFF
j_call: TRBJ1-1; clone_size: many; v_call: TRBV5-1; d_call: -; cdr3_nt: TGCGCCAGCAGCCGCGGAGGGGGGAAAGGGGACACTGAAGCTTTCTTT; cdr3_aa: CASSRGGGKGDTEAFF
j_call: TRBJ2-7; clone_size: many; v_call: TRBV5-1; d_call: -; cdr3_nt: TGCGCCAGCAACCCCTCAGGTTCCTCCTACGAGCAGTACTTC; cdr3_aa: CASNPSGSSYEQYF
j_call: TRBJ1-1; clone_size: many; v_call: TRBV6-5; d_call: -; cdr3_nt: TGTGCCAGCAGTTTGATGGGAGGGAACACTGAAGCTTTCTTT; cdr3_aa: CASSLMGGNTEAFF
j_call: TRBJ2-1; clone_size: many; v_call: TRBV20-1; d_call: TRBD2; cdr3_nt: TGCAGTGCTAGAGTGAGCGGGAGGGGACTGTCCTACAATGAGCAGTTCTTC; cdr3_aa: CSARVSGRGLSYNEQFF
j_call: TRBJ2-5; clone_size: -; v_call: TRBV12-1; d_call: -; cdr3_nt: TGCGCCAGCACTAAACCGGAGGAGGGCCAAGGCGAAGAGACCCAGTACTTC; cdr3_aa: CASTKPEEGQGEETQYF
j_call: TRBJ1-2; clone_size: many; v_call: TRBV6-6; d_call: -; cdr3_nt: TGTGCCAGCAGCTCACAGGGCTCGGTCTATGGCTACACCTTC; cdr3_aa: CASSSQGSVYGYTF